Following are 7 T cell receptor beta chains from one sample sequenced in a study of cytomegalovirus exposure and HLA in healthy donors. The PCR employed 60 Vbeta primers together with 13 Jbeta primers. Some clones are missing from TCRdb's copy, which holds only in-frame ones; the method was immunoSEQ multiplex PCR. This sample yields around 120,000 clones, of which around 62% are seen a single time; approximately 3.9% belongs to the top ten. Sequencing input: PBMCs. The origin of the receptors is a man aged 30 to 45 in good health and CMV-seropositive.

Regarding this clone: Germline and junction disagree at one end, which may indicate a read error. The CDR3 loop is CASSLGTSTNTGELFF. The CDR3 nucleotides are TGTGCCAGCAGTTTGGGGACTAGCACCAACACCGGGGAGCTGTTTTTT. This chain links TRBV5-4 with TRBJ2-2; 9 bases are a match to TRBD2. The CDR3 sequence is 16 residues long. The germline V gene encodes CDR1 SGHNT and CDR2 YYREEE (reference sequence).

The chain recombines TRBV9 with TRBJ1-1; TRBD1 is a possible D gene (6 bases). The length of the CDR3 is 13 residues. V lost 7 bases, J lost 1 base, and 11 bases lay in between. CDR1 and CDR2 (germline): SGDLS, YYNGEE. The CDR3 is CASWGGGNTEAFF. CDR3 DNA sequence: TGTGCCAGCTGGGGAGGGGGGAACACTGAAGCTTTCTTT.

In this sample, this clone turned up a few times. The genes are TRBV27 and TRBJ2-3; 9 bases align to TRBD2. The CDR3 runs to 17 residues. With 1 base clipped from V and 2 bases from J, the junction kept 7 bases outside the gene matches. CDR1 is MNHEY and CDR2 is SMNVEV in the germline V gene (reference sequence). The CDR3 is CASSLYSGGGHTDTQYF. CDR3 nucleotide sequence: TGTGCCAGCAGTTTATATAGCGGGGGCGGACACACAGATACGCAGTATTTT.

This chain uses TRBV10-3 with TRBJ2-7; D might be TRBD1 (6 bases). The ends were cut back, 5 bases at V and 0 bases at J, with 17 bases in the middle. The CDR3 spans 16 residues. Germline loops: CDR1 ENHRY, CDR2 SYGVKD. The CDR3 protein is CAISKPGTQSSYEQYF. The CDR3 DNA is TGTGCCATCAGTAAACCCGGGACACAGAGCTCCTACGAGCAGTACTTC.

The V and J genes are TRBV5-1 and TRBJ2-7; TRBD1 matches 8 bases. Germline CDR1 SGHRS, CDR2 YFSETQ. CDR3 length: 14 amino acids. Trimming cost V 4 bases and J 6 bases; bases outside gene matches: 9. In DNA, the CDR3 is TGCGCCAGCAGCGTGGGGACAGGTGGTGGCGAGCAGTACTTC. Protein product: CASSVGTGGGEQYF.

This sequence joins TRBV4-1 and TRBJ1-2, with a tentative D call TRBD1 (5 bases). V was pared by 2 bases and J by 4 bases, with 17 bases between. This CDR3 contains 16 residues. The germline V gene encodes CDR1 MGHRA and CDR2 YSYEKL. The CDR3 protein is CASSQYAGRSSYGYTF. The CDR3 DNA follows: TGCGCCAGCAGCCAATACGCAGGGCGGTCATCCTATGGCTACACCTTC.

CDR3 region: CASSPAISGGEKLFF. Written as DNA, the CDR3 is TGTGCCAGCAGCCCGGCGATCTCAGGGGGTGAAAAACTGTTTTTT. The rearrangement links TRBV7-9 to TRBJ1-4, with 7 bases fitting TRBD1. CDR3 size: 15 residues. Germline assignment: CDR1 SEHNR and CDR2 FQNEAQ (reference sequence). J lost 7 bases, V lost 5 bases, and 10 bases had no gene match.